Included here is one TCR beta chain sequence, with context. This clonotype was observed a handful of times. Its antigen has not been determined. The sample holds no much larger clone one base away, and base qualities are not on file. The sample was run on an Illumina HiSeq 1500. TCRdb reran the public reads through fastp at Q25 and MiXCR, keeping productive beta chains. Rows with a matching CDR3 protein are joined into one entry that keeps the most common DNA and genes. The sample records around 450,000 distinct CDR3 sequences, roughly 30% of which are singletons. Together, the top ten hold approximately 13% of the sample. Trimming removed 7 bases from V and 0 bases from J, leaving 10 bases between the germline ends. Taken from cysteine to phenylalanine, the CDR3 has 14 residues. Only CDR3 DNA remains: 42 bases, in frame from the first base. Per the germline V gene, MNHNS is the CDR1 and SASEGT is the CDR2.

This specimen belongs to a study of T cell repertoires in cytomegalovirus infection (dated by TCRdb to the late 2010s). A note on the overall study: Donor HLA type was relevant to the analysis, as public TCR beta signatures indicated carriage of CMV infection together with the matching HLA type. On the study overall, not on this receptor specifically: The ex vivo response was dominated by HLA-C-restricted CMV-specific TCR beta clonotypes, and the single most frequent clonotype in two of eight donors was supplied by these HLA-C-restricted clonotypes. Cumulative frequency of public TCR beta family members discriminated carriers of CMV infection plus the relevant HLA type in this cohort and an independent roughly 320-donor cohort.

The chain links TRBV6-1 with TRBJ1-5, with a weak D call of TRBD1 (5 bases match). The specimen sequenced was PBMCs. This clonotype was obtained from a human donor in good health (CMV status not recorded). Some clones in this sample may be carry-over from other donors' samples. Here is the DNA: TGTGCCAGCAACCCGGGGCCTAGCAATCAGCCCCAGCATTTT. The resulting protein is CASNPGPSNQPQHF.